What follows is one T cell receptor beta chain and its context. The antigen this receptor binds is unknown. No base quality values were provided; no much bigger clone lies one nucleotide off. This record belongs to a study of CD8+CD57+ T cells in acquired aplastic anemia (dated by TCRdb to 2016 to 2018). Concerning the study at large: DNA extracted from sorted CD4+ and CD8+ cells had a mean of roughly 3 ug, with a range of about 0.18 to 27.4 ug. Mean read counts for healthy donor samples were 8.5 million to 10.8 million for CD4+ cells and fewer than 12 million for CD8+ cells. Paper-wide results and their limitations: Roughly 30 CD8+ CDR3 sequences were found to be shared between patients and controls, but these sequences appeared to be highly expressed in patients and within the immunodominant clones of the patients. Between patients and healthy controls, no significant difference in CD8+ Simpson's diversity was found (P=0.060).

Genomic DNA served as template for TCR beta VDJ combination and CDR3 sequence profiling. An Illumina HiSeq 2000 was the platform used for TCR repertoire sequencing. The published analysis was carried out like this. TRBV/TRBJ rearrangement plots, CDR3 size and DJ length profiles, and Simpson's diversity index were used to evaluate the repertoires. The most abundant DNA sequence in the deep sequencing data was defined as the immunodominant clone. CDR3 amino acid sequences were checked for sharing between subjects and were compared against published repertoires and the VDJdb database. TCRdb applied fastp at Q25 and MiXCR to the public reads, then kept only in-frame beta chains. Each CDR3 protein gets just one entry, which takes the most common genes and DNA from the rows behind it. None of the V and J calls come from the authors' own analysis; TCRdb made them. This sample has about 420,000 distinct CDR3 sequences in its table, and under 80% of those were observed once. Clones ranked in the top ten supply under 5% of the sample.

In the study, sorted CD4+ and CD8+ blood T cells from patients with severe aplastic anemia and from healthy subjects underwent deep sequencing of TCR repertoires. Ficoll-Paque density gradient centrifugation was used to isolate peripheral blood mononuclear cells. Before DNA extraction, CD4+ and CD8+ T cells were sorted with FACS or magnetic beads. The germline V and J ends show losses of 9 bases and 9 bases respectively, and no gene match explains 21 bases of the junction. CDR3 length: 16 amino acids, cysteine to phenylalanine. The DNA shown is the 48-base CDR3, in frame from base 1. CDR1 and CDR2, looked up from the germline V gene (reference sequence), are LNHDA and SQIVND.

Material: sorted CD4+, CD8+, or CD8+CD57+ T cells (not recorded which) from PBMCs. This sequence originates from a human donor in good health, serving as a control. The V and J segments used are TRBV19 and TRBJ2-7, and TRBD1 aligns with 9 junction nucleotides. The CDR3 region reads CARGPAGQGNVDVQYF. The nucleotide sequence reads as follows: TGTGCCAGAGGGCCTGCGGGACAGGGAAACGTCGACGTGCAGTACTTC. Here the CDR3 is joined to the reference TRBV19 and TRBJ2-7 genes, and the full variable domain is: DGGITQSPKYLFRKEGQNVTLSCEQNLNHDAMYWYRQDPGQGLRLIYYSQIVNDFQKGDIAEGYSVSREKKESFPLTVTSAQKNPTAFYLCARGPAGQGNVDVQYFGPGTRLTVT.